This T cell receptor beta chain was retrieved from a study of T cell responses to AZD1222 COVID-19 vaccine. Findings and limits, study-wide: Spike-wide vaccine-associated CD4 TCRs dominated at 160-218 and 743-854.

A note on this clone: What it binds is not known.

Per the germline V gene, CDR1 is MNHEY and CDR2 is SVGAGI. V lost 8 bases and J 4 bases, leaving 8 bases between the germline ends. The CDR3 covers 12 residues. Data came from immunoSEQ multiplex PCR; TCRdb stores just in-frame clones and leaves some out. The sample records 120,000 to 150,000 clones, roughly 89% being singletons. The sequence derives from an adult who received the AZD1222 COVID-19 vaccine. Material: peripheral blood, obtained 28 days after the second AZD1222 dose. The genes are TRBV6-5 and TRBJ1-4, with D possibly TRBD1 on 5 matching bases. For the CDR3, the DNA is TGTGCCAGCCGTAGGGGTAATGAAAAACTGTTTTTT. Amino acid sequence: CASRRGNEKLFF.